The present entry profiles one T cell receptor (beta chain) with its context. Only in-frame clones appear in the TCRdb table, and some are missing; sequencing was by immunoSEQ multiplex PCR. The sample has roughly 190,000 clones, 75% to 85% seen once. Looked up from germline, CDR1 is SGHAT and CDR2 is FQNNGV. This CDR3 comprises 12 residues. V lost 5 bases to trimming and J lost 7 bases, with 11 bases between them. The data were obtained in a study of blood T cell repertoires in COVID-19. The sequenced sample consisted of PBMCs or T cells enriched from blood (not recorded which). This clonotype was obtained from a man between 35 and 55 years old who had recovered from COVID-19. V and J are TRBV11-2 and TRBJ1-1; TRBD1 is a possible D gene (5 bases). This CDR3 reads CASSPQGFEAFF. As DNA, the CDR3 is TGTGCCAGCAGCCCTCAGGGTTTTGAAGCTTTCTTT.